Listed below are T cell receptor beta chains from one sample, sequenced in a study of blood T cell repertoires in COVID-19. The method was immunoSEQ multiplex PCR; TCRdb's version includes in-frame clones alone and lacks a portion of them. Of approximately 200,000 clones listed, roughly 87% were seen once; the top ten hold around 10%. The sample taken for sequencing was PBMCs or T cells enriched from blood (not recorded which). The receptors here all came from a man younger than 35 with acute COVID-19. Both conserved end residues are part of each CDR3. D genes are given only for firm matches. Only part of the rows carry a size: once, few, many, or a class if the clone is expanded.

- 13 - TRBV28 CASSLFQGYEQYF
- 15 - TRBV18 CASSSYRDGSYEQYF
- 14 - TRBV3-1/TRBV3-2 CASSPRGSYNEQFF
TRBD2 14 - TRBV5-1 CASSWVAGEGEQYF
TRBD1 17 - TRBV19 CASSPLTGAPFYNEQFF
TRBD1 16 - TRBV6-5 CASSSQSHDRGGGYTF
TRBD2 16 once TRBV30 CAWSAPGGGNTGELFF
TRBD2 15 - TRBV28 CASSSRLAVYNEQFF
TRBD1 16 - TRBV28 CASRARTGGSNSPLHF
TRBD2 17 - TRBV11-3 CASSLDNSGSPLNEQFF
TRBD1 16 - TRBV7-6 CASSLQPGQGISPLHF
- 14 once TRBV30 CAFTESAIINEQFF
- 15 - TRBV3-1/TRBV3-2 CASIQANQVSYEQYF
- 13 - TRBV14 CASSQGLTSEQYF
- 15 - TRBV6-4 CASSDEASRGNEQFF
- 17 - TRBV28 CASSSGWPGASHYGYTF
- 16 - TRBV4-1 CASSQGSGGLASGYTF
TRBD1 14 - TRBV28 CASSPTGGAYEQYF
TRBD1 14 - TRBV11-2 CASSGTGPHQPQHF
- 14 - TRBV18 CASSLKGAGTEAFF
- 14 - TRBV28 CASSRYTPGETQYF
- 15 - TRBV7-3 CASSLDSESYNEQFF
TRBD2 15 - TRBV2 CASSEPSGTKETQYF